Listed below are T cell receptor beta chains from one sample, sequenced in a study of T cell responses to AZD1222 COVID-19 vaccine. Method: immunoSEQ multiplex PCR; TCRdb's copy keeps in-frame clones and lacks some. The sample consists of approximately 93,000 clones, 75% to 90% of them appearing once. The sample was peripheral blood, taken 28 days after the second AZD1222 dose. These receptors originate from an adult who received the AZD1222 COVID-19 vaccine. Each CDR3 is given with its conserved first and last residue. The D gene is left open where the match is weak. Some rows have no size entry. The others give once, few or many, or a class for an expanded clone.

J gene: TRBJ1-1; D gene: .; clone size: .; V gene: TRBV6-5; CDR3 DNA: TGTGCCAGCAGCCCCGGTGGCCGGACCGGAGCTTTCTTT; CDR3 protein: CASSPGGRTGAFF
J gene: TRBJ1-2; D gene: .; clone size: .; V gene: TRBV2; CDR3 DNA: TGTGCCAGCAGTGAAGAAGGGGCTGGCTACACCTTC; CDR3 protein: CASSEEGAGYTF
J gene: TRBJ2-7; D gene: .; clone size: .; V gene: TRBV7-2; CDR3 DNA: TGTGCCAGCAGCGATTCCCAGATCTACGAGCAGTACTTC; CDR3 protein: CASSDSQIYEQYF
J gene: TRBJ1-6; D gene: .; clone size: .; V gene: TRBV27; CDR3 DNA: TGTGCCAGCAGTTTAACAGGGCCCTCACCCCTCCACTTT; CDR3 protein: CASSLTGPSPLHF
J gene: TRBJ1-6; D gene: TRBD1; clone size: few; V gene: TRBV30; CDR3 DNA: TGTGCCTGGAGCCAAACCCCTGACAGGGGGCATAATTCACCCCTCCACTTT; CDR3 protein: CAWSQTPDRGHNSPLHF
J gene: TRBJ1-6; D gene: .; clone size: .; V gene: TRBV15; CDR3 DNA: TGTGCCACCAGCAGACATCAGGGTGTGAGGGATAATTCACCCCTCCACTTT; CDR3 protein: CATSRHQGVRDNSPLHF
J gene: TRBJ1-2; D gene: .; clone size: .; V gene: TRBV20-1; CDR3 DNA: TGCAGTGCTAGAGATCTCGCTGGCTACACCTTC; CDR3 protein: CSARDLAGYTF
J gene: TRBJ2-2; D gene: TRBD1; clone size: .; V gene: TRBV3-1/TRBV3-2; CDR3 DNA: TGTGCCAGCAGCCCCAAGATCCTCTTGACAGGGGGTACCGGGGAGCTGTTTTTT; CDR3 protein: CASSPKILLTGGTGELFF
J gene: TRBJ1-2; D gene: .; clone size: .; V gene: TRBV4-3; CDR3 DNA: TGCGCCAGCAGCCCACGGGGGTTAGTTAACTATGGCTACACCTTC; CDR3 protein: CASSPRGLVNYGYTF
J gene: TRBJ2-5; D gene: TRBD2; clone size: .; V gene: TRBV5-1; CDR3 DNA: TGCGCCAGCAGCCCGGGGACTAGCGGAGAGACCCAGTACTTC; CDR3 protein: CASSPGTSGETQYF
J gene: TRBJ1-5; D gene: .; clone size: once; V gene: TRBV6-5; CDR3 DNA: TGTGCCAGCACCCGAAGCGCTGGGGAGAGGCCCCAGCATTTT; CDR3 protein: CASTRSAGERPQHF
J gene: TRBJ1-5; D gene: .; clone size: .; V gene: TRBV30; CDR3 DNA: TGTGCCTGGAGAACAGGGAGTCAGCCCCAGCATTTT; CDR3 protein: CAWRTGSQPQHF
J gene: TRBJ1-1; D gene: TRBD1; clone size: few; V gene: TRBV20-1; CDR3 DNA: TGCAGTGCTCCCCGACAGGGGCAAGCTTTCTTT; CDR3 protein: CSAPRQGQAFF
J gene: TRBJ1-1; D gene: TRBD1; clone size: .; V gene: TRBV3-1/TRBV3-2; CDR3 DNA: TGTGCCAGCAGCCACCCGGGACAGTGGGATGAAGCTTTCTTT; CDR3 protein: CASSHPGQWDEAFF
J gene: TRBJ1-5; D gene: .; clone size: .; V gene: TRBV5-5; CDR3 DNA: TGTGCCAGCAGCTTGGTGGCAGGGAGGCAGCCCCAGCATTTT; CDR3 protein: CASSLVAGRQPQHF
J gene: TRBJ1-5; D gene: .; clone size: .; V gene: TRBV6-6; CDR3 DNA: TGTGCCAGCAGTTACTCTGGGGCTCAGCCCCAGCATTTT; CDR3 protein: CASSYSGAQPQHF
J gene: TRBJ1-4; D gene: TRBD1; clone size: .; V gene: TRBV6-2/TRBV6-3; CDR3 DNA: TGTGCCAGCAGTTATCGACAGGGCACCGGAAAACTGTTTTTT; CDR3 protein: CASSYRQGTGKLFF
J gene: TRBJ1-1; D gene: .; clone size: few; V gene: TRBV2; CDR3 DNA: TGTGCCGGGAGACCACCGGGAATGAACACTGAAGCTTTCTTT; CDR3 protein: CAGRPPGMNTEAFF
J gene: TRBJ1-3; D gene: .; clone size: .; V gene: TRBV30; CDR3 DNA: TGTGCCTTGGACAGCATCTCTGGAAACACCATATATTTT; CDR3 protein: CALDSISGNTIYF
J gene: TRBJ1-1; D gene: TRBD1; clone size: once; V gene: TRBV9; CDR3 DNA: TGTGCCAGCAGCTCCGCAGGGGGGGGGATCACTGAAGCTTTCTTT; CDR3 protein: CASSSAGGGITEAFF
J gene: TRBJ1-2; D gene: .; clone size: few; V gene: TRBV6-4; CDR3 DNA: TGTGCCAGCAGTGACTCTGGACAATATGGCTACACCTTC; CDR3 protein: CASSDSGQYGYTF